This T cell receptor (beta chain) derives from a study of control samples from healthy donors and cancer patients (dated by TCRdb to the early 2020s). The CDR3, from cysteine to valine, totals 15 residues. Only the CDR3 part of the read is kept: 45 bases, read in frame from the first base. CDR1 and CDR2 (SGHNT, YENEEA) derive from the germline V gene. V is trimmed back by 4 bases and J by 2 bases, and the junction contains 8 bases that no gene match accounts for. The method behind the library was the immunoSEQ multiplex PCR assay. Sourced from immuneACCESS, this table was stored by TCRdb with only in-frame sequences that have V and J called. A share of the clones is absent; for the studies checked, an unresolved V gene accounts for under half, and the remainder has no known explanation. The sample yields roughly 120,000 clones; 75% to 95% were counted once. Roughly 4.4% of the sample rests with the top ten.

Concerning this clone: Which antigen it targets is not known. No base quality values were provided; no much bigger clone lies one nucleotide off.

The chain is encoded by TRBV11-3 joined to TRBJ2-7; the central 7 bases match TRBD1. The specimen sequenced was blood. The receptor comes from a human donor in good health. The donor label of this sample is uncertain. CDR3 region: CASSSHRGRTYEQYV. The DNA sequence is TGTGCCAGCAGCTCTCACAGGGGTCGAACCTACGAGCAGTACGTC.